In this sample, the clone carrying this T cell receptor beta chain turned up once. Its target is not known. This record belongs to a study of cytomegalovirus exposure and HLA in healthy donors. Study outcomes and limitations: Rare TCR sequences dominated, though some public TCRs recurred in many donors.

The PCR used 60 Vbeta and 13 Jbeta primers. TCRdb keeps only in-frame clones here, not all; method: immunoSEQ multiplex PCR. The table shows around 91,000 clones, with roughly 73% occurring only once. CDR1 and CDR2 from the germline V gene are SGHVS and FQNEAQ. The CDR3 is 14 amino acids. Germline trimming cut 5 bases from V and 2 bases from J; bases unmatched to any gene: 5. The TCR originated in a male donor in good health and CMV-seropositive. Sequencing was done on a sample of PBMCs. The genes are TRBV7-8 and TRBJ1-1, with TRBD1 matching over 7 bases. CDR3 in DNA: TGTGCCAGCAGCGCCTGGGACAGCAACACTGAAGCTTTCTTT. This gives the protein CASSAWDSNTEAFF.